This T cell receptor beta chain was identified during a study of naive and memory T cell subsets. This CDR3 spans 15 amino acids. The J segment lost 7 bases and the V segment lost 6 bases, leaving 9 bases of the junction unmatched. The table lists this clonotype with many counts. Both TRBC1 and TRBC2 were covered by a beta constant-region primer of two equimolar oligonucleotides. Nested alpha and beta constant-region primers with the SP2 primer drove four PCR rounds on ligated cDNA. TCRdb used MiXCR to reprocess the UMI-ligation and nested PCR reads, holding one entry per CDR3 protein. The sample holds approximately 80,000 distinct CDR3 sequences; over 8.5% are singletons and the top ten take approximately 1.1%.

Sequencing was carried out using naive CD8+ T cells from blood. The chain carries TRBV12-3 or TRBV12-4 and TRBJ1-6; 7 bases are a match to TRBD1. The receptor comes from a human donor in good health. As DNA, the CDR3 is TGTGCCAGCAGCACTTCGGGACAGCAAAATTCACCCCTCCACTTT. Protein: CASSTSGQQNSPLHF.